The clone carrying this T cell receptor beta chain was counted a few times. What it binds is not known. A read error is the likely source, as a far larger clone sits one nucleotide away. This record belongs to a study of regulatory T cells in long-lasting Graves disease. General observations from the study: For persistent Graves' patients, TCR diversity was lower than for newly diagnosed ones.

V was cut by 7 bases and J by 7 bases, with 20 bases left in between. Germline loops: CDR1 MDHEN, CDR2 SYDVKM. The CDR3 contains 14 residues. CDR3 regions were amplified by Arm-PCR using iRepertoire HTBI primers to build TCR beta libraries. From the multiplex PCR reads, TCRdb called clonotypes with MiXCR, one entry per CDR3 protein. The repertoire has fewer than 550,000 distinct CDR3 sequences, around 15% of them found once; the top ten carry 20% to 25%. Documented time point: newly diagnosed GD, antithyroid drugs for less than 3 months. Researchers made the TCR library from RNA that was extracted from PBMCs. These sequences were also reported in another study, on T cells in Graves' hyperthyroidism and ophthalmopathy. This second report adds: In the blood, most expanded thyroid clonotypes above 0.001 appeared as well. Ophthalmopathy, as predicted by the model, came a median roughly 6.8 months after the prediction.

This sample comprised peripheral blood mononuclear cells (PBMCs), obtained at new diagnosis, from a patient treated with antithyroid drugs. The TCR originated in a woman aged 18-29 years with Graves disease. The chain joins TRBV28 to TRBJ2-7; the D is unclear. The CDR3 DNA sequence: TGTGCCAGCACTTGGGAAAGAGTAAGCAATGAGCAGTACTTC. Translated: CASTWERVSNEQYF.